What follows are 26 T cell receptor beta chains derived from one specimen sequenced in a study of T cell responses to AZD1222 COVID-19 vaccine (dated by TCRdb to about 2021). Taken with the paper, the label for time point translates to: about 28 days (+/-7) after the second vaccine dose. Receptors were amplified or captured by the immunoSEQ multiplex PCR assay. The table was pulled from immuneACCESS by TCRdb, which kept in-frame rearrangements only. Such tables lose some clones; where checked, under half of the loss comes from unresolved V genes, and the rest has no known cause. Recorded for this sample are approximately 150,000 clones; approximately 94% of them occurred a single time. The leading ten clones occupy approximately 5.5% of the sample. Sequencing used peripheral blood, obtained 28 days after the second AZD1222 dose. These receptors were obtained from an adult who received the AZD1222 COVID-19 vaccine.

This clone was seen more than once but under ten times. The chain carries TRBV5-1 and TRBJ2-7; TRBD2 matches 13 bases. J lost 4 bases, V lost 5 bases, and 6 bases had no gene match. CDR3 length equals 15 residues. The germline gives CDR1 SGHRS, CDR2 YFSETQ. The CDR3 nucleotides are TGCGCCAGCAGTCTCGGGACTAGCGGGACATACGAGCAGTACTTC. It encodes CASSLGTSGTYEQYF.

The chain is built from TRBV25-1 and TRBJ2-2; 9 positions agree with TRBD1. CDR1 and CDR2 from the germline V gene are MGHDK and SYGVNS. The V segment lost 6 bases and the J segment 5 bases; nucleotides outside the gene matches: 7. CDR3 length: 15 amino acids. CDR3 nucleotide sequence: TGTGCCAGCAGCACAGGGGGCGCGGGGACCGGGGAGCTGTTTTTT. This translates into CASSTGGAGTGELFF.

The chain couples TRBV30 to TRBJ2-3; 7 bases map to TRBD2. CDR1 and CDR2 (germline): GTSNPN, SVGIG (reference sequence). V was pared by 2 bases and J by 2 bases, with 4 bases of the junction left unmatched. The CDR3 runs 14 residues. The CDR3 nucleotides are TGTGCCTGGAGTAAAGCGGGATTCACAGATACGCAGTATTTT. Translation gives CAWSKAGFTDTQYF.

V usage is TRBV6-2 or TRBV6-3 and J usage is TRBJ1-1, with 9 bases that match TRBD1. V lost 7 bases and J lost 0; bases outside the gene matches: 12. The CDR3 is 17 amino acids. Germline loops: CDR1 MNHEY, CDR2 SVGEGT. The CDR3: CASTPWTGETMNTEAFF. The DNA of the CDR3 is TGTGCCAGCACCCCTTGGACAGGGGAGACCATGAACACTGAAGCTTTCTTT.

This chain joins TRBV7-2 and TRBJ1-5, with 7 bases fitting TRBD1. The V segment lost 1 base and the J segment 7 bases; nucleotides outside the gene matches: 10. The CDR3 totals 16 residues. From germline, CDR1 is SGHTA and CDR2 FQGNSA. CDR3 bases: TGTGCCAGCAGCTTAGGGGACGGGACAGCAGGGCAGCCCCAGCATTTT. Translation gives CASSLGDGTAGQPQHF.

The CDR3 spells CASSEGTGVSGNTIYF. The DNA for the CDR3 is TGCGCCAGCTCAGAGGGGACAGGGGTCTCTGGAAACACCATATATTTT. The V call is TRBV5-1, the J call TRBJ1-3, with 10 bases matching TRBD1. Germline loops: CDR1 SGHRS, CDR2 YFSETQ. The V gene end was trimmed by 7 bases and the J gene end by 0 bases; junction bases not matched to a gene: 7. The CDR3 runs to 16 residues.

The CDR3 loop reads CASSQETGAVQPQHF. The DNA of the CDR3 is TGCGCCAGCAGCCAAGAAACAGGGGCGGTTCAGCCCCAGCATTTT. This chain uses TRBV4-3 with TRBJ1-5; 7 bases are shared with TRBD1. This CDR3 is 15 amino acids long. V lost 0 bases to trimming and J lost 6 bases; unmatched junction nucleotides: 5. The V gene's germline CDR1 is LGHNA and CDR2 YSLEER.

This chain uses TRBV5-1 with TRBJ1-2, with 10 positions matching TRBD1. Per the germline V gene, CDR1 is SGHRS and CDR2 is YFSETQ. CDR3 length: 16 residues. Losses at the gene ends were 4 bases for V and 1 base for J; bases not matched to a gene: 7. In nucleotides, the CDR3 is TGCGCCAGCAGCCCGGACAGGGGGAGGGTTAACTATGGCTACACCTTC. Its translation is CASSPDRGRVNYGYTF.

The rearrangement uses TRBV6-5 and TRBJ2-7, with a tentative D call TRBD2 (6 bases). V was shortened by 3 bases and J by 5 bases, with 14 bases between the two germline ends. The CDR3 length is 14 residues. Germline assignment: CDR1 MNHEY and CDR2 SVGAGI. The CDR3 loop is CASSYAGNLNEQYF. DNA for the CDR3: TGTGCCAGCAGTTATGCGGGGAATCTCAACGAGCAGTACTTC.

The chain links TRBV18 to TRBJ1-1; no firm D call. The V and J ends lost 3 bases and 1 base respectively, with 12 bases between them. Germline assignment: CDR1 KGHSH and CDR2 LQKENI. The CDR3 runs 15 residues. The CDR3 DNA reads TGTGCCAGCTCACCGTGGGAACCGACGAACACTGAAGCTTTCTTT. Translated: CASSPWEPTNTEAFF.

The CDR3 loop reads CASTGQGPNNSPLHF. The CDR3 DNA sequence: TGTGCCAGCACCGGACAGGGGCCGAATAATTCACCCCTCCACTTT. The J gene is TRBJ1-6, the V gene TRBV7-9; 9 nucleotides line up with TRBD1. This CDR3 has 15 residues. Germline V CDR1 and CDR2: SEHNR, FQNEAQ (reference sequence). Unmatched junction bases numbered 6, after V lost 7 bases and J lost 5 bases.

This chain uses TRBV19 with TRBJ2-7; 11 bases are shared with TRBD2. From germline, CDR1 is LNHDA and CDR2 SQIVND (reference sequence). The CDR3 is 14 residues long. V was clipped by 6 bases and J by 1 base; unmatched bases: 2. This CDR3 reads CASSPSGRSYEQYF. The CDR3 DNA follows: TGTGCCAGTAGCCCTAGCGGGAGGTCCTACGAGCAGTACTTC.

This chain links TRBV28 with TRBJ1-4, with 7 positions matching TRBD1. With 2 bases clipped from V and 4 bases from J, the junction kept 4 bases outside the gene matches. CDR1 and CDR2 from the germline V gene are MDHEN and SYDVKM. This CDR3 has 15 amino acids. The CDR3 here is CASSLMAGGNEKLFF. The CDR3 nucleotides read TGTGCCAGCAGTTTAATGGCAGGGGGTAATGAAAAACTGTTTTTT.

This clone was observed once. V is TRBV3-1 (or the pseudogene TRBV3-2) and J is TRBJ2-5; 10 positions agree with TRBD2. CDR3 length equals 14 residues. V shed 3 bases, J shed 4 bases, and the junction held 2 bases outside the gene matches. Germline CDR1 LGHDT, CDR2 YNNKEL (reference sequence). CDR3 nucleotides: TGTGCCAGCAGCCAGTTAGCGGGAGGAGAGACCCAGTACTTC. Translated: CASSQLAGGETQYF.

The rearrangement uses TRBV13 and TRBJ2-1; D may correspond to TRBD1 or TRBD2 (5 bases each). The length of the CDR3 is 13 residues. The germline V gene encodes CDR1 PRHDT and CDR2 FYEKMQ (reference sequence). The germline V and J ends were trimmed by 2 bases and 10 bases, with 12 bases remaining between them. The CDR3: CASSLSRGGEQFF. In DNA form, the CDR3 reads TGTGCCAGCAGCTTAAGTAGGGGCGGGGAGCAGTTCTTC.

This clone was detected once. The J gene is TRBJ2-2, the V gene TRBV9; possible D gene TRBD2, 6 bases. Germline CDR1 reads SGDLS; CDR2 reads YYNGEE. The V end lost 3 bases, the J end lost 4 bases, and 16 bases lay between the germline ends. The CDR3 sequence is 16 residues long. CDR3 sequence reads: CASSGTGSASTGELFF. CDR3 in DNA: TGTGCCAGCAGCGGAACCGGGAGCGCAAGCACCGGGGAGCTGTTTTTT. The whole variable domain, remainder taken from reference TRBV9 and TRBJ2-2, is DSGVTQTPKHLITATGQRVTLRCSPRSGDLSVYWYQQSLDQGLQFLIQYYNGEERAKGNILERFSAQQFPDLHSELNLSSLELGDSALYFCASSGTGSASTGELFFGEGSRLTVL.

The CDR3 protein is CASSLVSEYEQYF. The DNA for the CDR3 is TGTGCCAGCAGCTTAGTCTCGGAATACGAGCAGTACTTC. The chain recombines TRBV7-9 with TRBJ2-7; D unclear. Trimming took off 1 base at V and 4 bases at J, with 8 bases between the two ends. Germline-derived CDR1 and CDR2 are SEHNR and FQNEAQ (reference sequence). CDR3 length equals 13 residues. The full variable domain, completed using reference TRBV7-9 and TRBJ2-7, is DTGVSQNPRHKITKRGQNVTFRCDPISEHNRLYWYRQTLGQGPEFLTYFQNEAQLEKSRLLSDRFSAERPKGSFSTLEIQRTEQGDSAMYLCASSLVSEYEQYFGPGTRLTVT.

The chain has TRBV6-4 and TRBJ2-2, with no clear D. The CDR3 consists of 13 residues. The germline CDR1 and CDR2 sequences are MRHNA and SNTAGT. Trimming stripped 0 bases from V and 7 bases from J, with 6 bases between. The CDR3 DNA follows: TGTGCCAGCAGTGACTCAGACCACGGGGAGCTGTTTTTT. Translation gives CASSDSDHGELFF.

For this clone: The same CDR3 can be traced to other DNA sequences in this sample. CDR3 in DNA: TGTGCCACCAGTGATTTCGGGGAGACCCAGTACTTC. Protein sequence: CATSDFGETQYF. The chain carries TRBV24-1 and TRBJ2-5; D call uncertain. The germline V and J ends were trimmed by 1 base and 5 bases, with 4 bases remaining between them. Germline V lookup: CDR1 KGHDR, CDR2 SFDVKD. The CDR3 totals 12 residues.

The chain couples TRBV27 to TRBJ1-4; D remains ambiguous. V lost 6 bases and J lost 8, with 13 bases in between. Per germline, CDR1 MNHEY and CDR2 SMNVEV (reference sequence). The CDR3 contains 13 residues. The CDR3 coding sequence is TGTGCCAGCAGCCGAAGAGGTGGCGAAAAACTGTTTTTT. It translates to CASSRRGGEKLFF.

This chain links TRBV27 with TRBJ1-1, with 7 bases identical to TRBD1. Germline CDR1 MNHEY, CDR2 SMNVEV (reference sequence). This CDR3 has 12 amino acids. Trimming cost V 5 bases and J 6 bases; bases outside gene matches: 3. CDR3 sequence: CASSRQGSEAFF. The CDR3 DNA is TGTGCCAGCAGTCGACAGGGCTCTGAAGCTTTCTTT.

V is TRBV7-9 and J is TRBJ1-3, with 7 bases aligning to TRBD1. The V gene's germline CDR1 is SEHNR and CDR2 FQNEAQ (reference sequence). Trimming took 1 base from V and 7 from J; bases not matched to a gene: 7. There are 15 residues in the CDR3. CDR3 residues: CASSLDGTVANTIYF. The CDR3, as DNA: TGTGCCAGCAGCTTAGACGGGACAGTCGCCAACACCATATATTTT. The full variable domain, its missing parts supplied by reference TRBV7-9 and TRBJ1-3, is DTGVSQNPRHKITKRGQNVTFRCDPISEHNRLYWYRQTLGQGPEFLTYFQNEAQLEKSRLLSDRFSAERPKGSFSTLEIQRTEQGDSAMYLCASSLDGTVANTIYFGEGSWLTVV.

V usage is TRBV4-2 and J usage is TRBJ1-5, with 7 bases aligning to TRBD1. The CDR3 spans 14 residues. Germline V gene lookup returns CDR1 LGHNA and CDR2 YNFKEQ. The junction had 5 bases not matched to a gene; V was cut back by 4 bases and J by 5 bases. The CDR3 sequence is CASSPGQSYQPQHF. The CDR3 DNA is TGTGCCAGCAGCCCGGGACAGAGCTATCAGCCCCAGCATTTT.

As for this clone: Other DNA sequences in this sample translate to the same CDR3. The chain employs TRBV5-1 and TRBJ1-2; no firm D call. Germline V gene sequence: CDR1 SGHRS, CDR2 YFSETQ. This CDR3 has 13 residues. Trimming removed 4 bases from V and 2 bases from J, with 9 bases in between. CDR3 DNA sequence: TGCGCCAGCAGCCTCGCTGCCAACTATGGCTACACCTTC. This codes for CASSLAANYGYTF.

This clone was detected only a few times. V usage is TRBV5-1 and J usage is TRBJ2-2, with 10 bases that match TRBD2. CDR3 length equals 17 residues. With 4 bases clipped from V and 6 bases from J, the junction kept 12 bases outside the gene matches. In germline, CDR1 is SGHRS, CDR2 YFSETQ. CDR3 amino acids: CASSPPRAGGPPGELFF. CDR3 DNA sequence: TGCGCCAGCAGCCCACCTAGAGCGGGAGGGCCCCCCGGGGAGCTGTTTTTT.

The V and J genes are TRBV20-1 and TRBJ1-1; D call uncertain. The CDR3 has 10 amino acids. The V end lost 3 bases, the J end lost 4 bases, and 3 bases lay between the germline ends. Germline-derived CDR1 and CDR2 are DFQATT and SNEGSKA (reference sequence). This CDR3 is CSASPTEAFF. The CDR3, as DNA: TGCAGTGCTAGTCCCACTGAAGCTTTCTTT.